This TCR beta chain was obtained from a study of ipilimumab plus nivolumab after autologous stem cell transplantation. The overall study: The DLBCL group included primary refractory and relapsed cases.

The method was immunoSEQ multiplex PCR; TCRdb's version includes in-frame clones alone and lacks a portion of them. The table shows approximately 84,000 clones, with 75% to 85% occurring only once. Through week 26, nivolumab 3 mg/kg IV was given weeks 1, 4, 7, 10, then biweekly. CDR3 length equals 15 residues. CDR1 and CDR2 from the germline V gene are LGHNT and FRNRAP. V gave up 1 base and J gave up 4 bases, with 11 bases separating them. The gene calls are TRBV12-5 and TRBJ1-3; D remains ambiguous. This sequence was found in a male donor with diffuse large B-cell lymphoma. Specimen: PBMCs, collected in a trial of ipilimumab plus nivolumab as post-transplant consolidation. The CDR3 region has the DNA TGTGCTAGTGGTTTGGGCAGCCTCTTCGGAAACACCATATATTTT. This sequence encodes CASGLGSLFGNTIYF.